Each of the 10 T cell receptor beta chains below was sequenced from the same sample in a study of T cells expressing NK-cell markers. Using the 5' RACE reads, TCRdb records one entry per CDR3 protein without DNA. This sample lists about 190,000 distinct CDR3 sequences; its ten largest clones have over 20%. Material: blood T cells: a sorted CD56 or NKG2C T cell subset, CD4+ or CD8+ T cells, or bulk PBMC T cells (not recorded which). These receptors came from a man aged 18-70 years in good health.

The chain joins TRBV19 to TRBJ1-5. CDR1 LNHDA and CDR2 SQIVND come from the germline V gene (reference sequence). The CDR3 contains 13 residues. CDR3 sequence: CASSIPPYQPQHF. The complete variable domain, with remaining parts taken from reference TRBV19 and TRBJ1-5, reads DGGITQSPKYLFRKEGQNVTLSCEQNLNHDAMYWYRQDPGQGLRLIYYSQIVNDFQKGDIAEGYSVSREKKESFPLTVTSAQKNPTAFYLCASSIPPYQPQHFGDGTRLSIL.

The chain employs TRBV9 and TRBJ2-3; with no DNA, the TCRdb D assignment of TRBD2 cannot be verified. The CDR3 extends over 17 amino acids. Germline V gives CDR1 SGDLS, CDR2 YYNGEE. CDR3 residues: CASSVPRDSGGADTQYF.

The J gene is TRBJ1-6, the V gene TRBV7-6. This CDR3 region has 13 residues. Germline-derived CDR1 and CDR2 are SGHVS and FNYEAQ. This CDR3 reads CASSPEPNSPLHF.

V gene TRBV11-2 combines with J gene TRBJ1-1. Germline V gene data show CDR1 as SGHAT and CDR2 as FQNNGV. The CDR3 is made up of 13 amino acids. CDR3 region: CASSLGQKTEAFF.

V and J are TRBV6-1 and TRBJ2-4; TCRdb returns TRBD2, unconfirmable since there is no DNA. This CDR3 contains 19 residues. Germline CDR1 MNHNS, CDR2 SASEGT. The CDR3 region is CASTPTSGGRNLAKNIQYF.

The chain is built from TRBV7-9 and TRBJ2-7; as DNA is missing, the TRBD2 call by TCRdb cannot be tested. The germline CDR1 and CDR2 sequences are SEHNR and FQNEAQ (reference sequence). There are 15 residues in the CDR3. The CDR3 loop is CASSTALSSSYEQYF.

This rearrangement joins TRBV6-2 or TRBV6-3 to TRBJ2-1; TCRdb designates TRBD2, a call that cannot be tested without DNA. CDR3 length equals 17 residues. CDR1 MNHEY and CDR2 SVGEGT come from the germline V gene. CDR3 in amino acids: CASSSSLVGGAYNEQFF.

V and J are TRBV19 and TRBJ1-1; TCRdb calls TRBD1, which cannot be checked without DNA. The CDR3 totals 13 residues. Germline V gene lookup returns CDR1 LNHDA and CDR2 SQIVND (reference sequence). CDR3 protein: CASRAGGFTEAFF.

The chain is built from TRBV5-6 and TRBJ2-3; the D call from TCRdb, TRBD1, cannot be confirmed without DNA. Looked up from germline, CDR1 is SGHDT and CDR2 is YYEEEE. The CDR3 runs to 15 residues. The CDR3 region is CASSLEGGVEDTQYF.

The genes are TRBV4-1 and TRBJ2-1; TCRdb picks TRBD2, but there is no DNA to check that call. The V gene's germline CDR1 is MGHRA and CDR2 YSYEKL. CDR3 length equals 15 residues. CDR3 residues: CASSHLPGLYNEQFF.